Following are 7 T cell receptor beta chains from one sample sequenced in a study of blood T cells in healthy people across ages. The use of a sample-barcoded 5' primer and a J-beta primer mix characterized a second PCR of roughly 6 to 11 cycles. TCRdb re-derived calls from the 5' RACE reads in MiXCR, one entry per CDR3 protein. Of some 800,000 distinct CDR3 sequences detected, under 45% appear once; the ten largest clones hold roughly 18%. Specimen: blood. These receptor sequences come from a man aged 60 to 75 in good health.

This clonotype was seen a handful of times. The chain carries TRBV12-3 or TRBV12-4 and TRBJ2-7; perhaps TRBD1 as D (6 bases). The CDR3 is 15 residues long. Trimming took off 3 bases at V and 7 bases at J, with 19 bases between the two ends. The CDR3 region is CASSFTGTHKWEQYF. The CDR3 nucleotides read TGTGCCAGCAGTTTTACCGGGACACACAAATGGGAGCAGTACTTC.

The rearrangement links TRBV9 to TRBJ2-3; D might be TRBD1 (6 bases). Deletions cut 0 bases from V and 5 bases from J, with 16 bases between. Germline V gene lookup returns CDR1 SGDLS and CDR2 YYNGEE. This CDR3 comprises 16 residues. CDR3: CASSVGFQGMKDTQYF. The CDR3 DNA is TGTGCCAGCAGCGTAGGGTTTCAGGGGATGAAAGATACGCAGTATTTT.

The chain couples TRBV4-1 to TRBJ2-3; 8 nucleotides agree with TRBD2. CDR3 size: 14 residues. The J segment lost 6 bases and the V segment lost 1 base, leaving 3 bases of the junction unmatched. CDR1 and CDR2 from the germline V gene are MGHRA and YSYEKL. CDR3 sequence: CASSQGTSSDTQYF. The CDR3 nucleotides read TGCGCCAGCAGCCAAGGGACTAGCTCGGATACGCAGTATTTT.

The chain is built from TRBV7-2 and TRBJ2-4, with TRBD2 identical over 10 bases. V lost 4 bases, J lost 0 bases, and 9 bases stayed unmatched. The CDR3 extends over 18 amino acids. Germline V CDR1 and CDR2: SGHTA, FQGNSA. The CDR3 sequence: CASSSRPSGGRAKNIQYF. The CDR3 DNA sequence: TGTGCCAGCAGCTCTAGGCCTAGCGGGGGACGAGCCAAAAACATTCAGTACTTC.

This clonotype was seen only a few times. The chain links TRBV7-9 to TRBJ1-6; D not certain. Per germline, CDR1 SEHNR and CDR2 FQNEAQ (reference sequence). V was pared by 5 bases and J by 7 bases, with 12 bases between. The CDR3 spans 14 residues. The CDR3 region is CASSPLPGNSPLHF. As DNA, the CDR3 is TGTGCCAGCAGCCCCCTCCCGGGGAATTCACCCCTCCACTTT.

This clonotype was picked up a small number of times. The J gene is TRBJ2-7, the V gene TRBV27; D remains unclear. The length of the CDR3 is 12 residues. Per the germline V gene, CDR1 is MNHEY and CDR2 is SMNVEV (reference sequence). V gave up 7 bases and J gave up 6 bases, with 13 bases separating them. CDR3 region: CASILPHSEQYF. CDR3 coding DNA: TGTGCCAGCATTTTGCCTCATAGCGAGCAGTACTTC.

The gene calls are TRBV6-2 or TRBV6-3 and TRBJ2-7; D call uncertain. Trimming stripped 7 bases from V and 4 bases from J, with 14 bases between. The CDR3 is 13 amino acids. The V gene's germline CDR1 is MNHEY and CDR2 SVGEGT. The CDR3 loop reads CASTQSHFYEQYF. The CDR3 DNA reads TGTGCCAGCACCCAGAGTCACTTTTACGAGCAGTACTTC.